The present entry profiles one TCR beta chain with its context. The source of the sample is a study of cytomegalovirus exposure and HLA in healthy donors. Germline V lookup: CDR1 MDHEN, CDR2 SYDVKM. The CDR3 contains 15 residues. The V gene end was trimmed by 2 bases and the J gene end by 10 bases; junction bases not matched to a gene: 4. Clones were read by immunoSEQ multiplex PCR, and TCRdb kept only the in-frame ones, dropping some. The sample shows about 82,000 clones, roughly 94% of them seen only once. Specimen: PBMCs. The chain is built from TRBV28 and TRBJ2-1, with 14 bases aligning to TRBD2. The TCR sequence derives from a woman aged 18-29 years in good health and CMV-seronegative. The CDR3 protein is CASSLQGLAGVEQFF. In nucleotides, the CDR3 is TGTGCCAGCAGTTTACAGGGACTAGCGGGAGTGGAGCAGTTCTTC.